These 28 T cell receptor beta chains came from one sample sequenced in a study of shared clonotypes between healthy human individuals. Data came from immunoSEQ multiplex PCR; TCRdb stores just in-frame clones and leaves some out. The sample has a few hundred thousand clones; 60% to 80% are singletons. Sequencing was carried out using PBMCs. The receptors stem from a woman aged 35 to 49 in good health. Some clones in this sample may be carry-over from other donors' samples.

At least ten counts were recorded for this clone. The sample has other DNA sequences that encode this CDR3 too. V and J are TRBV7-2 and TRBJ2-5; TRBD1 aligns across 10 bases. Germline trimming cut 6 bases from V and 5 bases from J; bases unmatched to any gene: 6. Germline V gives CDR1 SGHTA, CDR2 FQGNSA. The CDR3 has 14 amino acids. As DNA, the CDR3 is TGTGCCAGCAGTTTGACAGGGGGCAGGGAGACCCAGTACTTC. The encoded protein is CASSLTGGRETQYF.

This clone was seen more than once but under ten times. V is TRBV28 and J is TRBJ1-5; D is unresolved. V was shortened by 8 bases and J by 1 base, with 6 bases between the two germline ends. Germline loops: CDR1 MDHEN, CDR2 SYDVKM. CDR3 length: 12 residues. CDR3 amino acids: CASGLSNQPQHF. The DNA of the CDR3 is TGTGCCAGCGGGTTGAGCAATCAGCCCCAGCATTTT.

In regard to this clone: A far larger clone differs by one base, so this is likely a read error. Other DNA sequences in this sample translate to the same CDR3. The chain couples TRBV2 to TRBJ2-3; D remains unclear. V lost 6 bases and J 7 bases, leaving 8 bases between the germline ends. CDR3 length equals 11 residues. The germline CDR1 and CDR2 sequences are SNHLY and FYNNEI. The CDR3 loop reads CASSPDHTQYF. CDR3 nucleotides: TGTGCCAGCAGCCCAGATCATACGCAGTATTTT.

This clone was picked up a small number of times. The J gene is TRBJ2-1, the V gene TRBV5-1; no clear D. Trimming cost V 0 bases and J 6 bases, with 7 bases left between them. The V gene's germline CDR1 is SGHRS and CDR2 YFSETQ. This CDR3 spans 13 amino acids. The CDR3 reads CASSLAQSNEQFF. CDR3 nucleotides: TGCGCCAGCAGCTTGGCACAGTCCAATGAGCAGTTCTTC.

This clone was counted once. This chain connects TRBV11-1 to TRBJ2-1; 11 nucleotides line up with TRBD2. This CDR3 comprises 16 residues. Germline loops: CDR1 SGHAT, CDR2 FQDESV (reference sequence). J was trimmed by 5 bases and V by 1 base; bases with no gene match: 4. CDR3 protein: CASSLGPTSGNNEQFF. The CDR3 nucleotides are TGTGCCAGCAGCTTAGGTCCGACTAGCGGGAACAATGAGCAGTTCTTC.

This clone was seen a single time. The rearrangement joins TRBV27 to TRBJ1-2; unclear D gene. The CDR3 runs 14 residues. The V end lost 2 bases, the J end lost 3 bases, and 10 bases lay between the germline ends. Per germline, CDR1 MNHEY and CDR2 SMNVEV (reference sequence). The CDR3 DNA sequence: TGTGCCAGCAGTTTAGGGAGGAATTACTATGGCTACACCTTC. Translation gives CASSLGRNYYGYTF.

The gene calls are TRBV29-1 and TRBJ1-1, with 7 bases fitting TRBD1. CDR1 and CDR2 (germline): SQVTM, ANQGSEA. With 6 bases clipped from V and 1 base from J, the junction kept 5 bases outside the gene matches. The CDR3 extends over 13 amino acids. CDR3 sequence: CSVDRVRNTEAFF. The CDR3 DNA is TGCAGCGTAGACAGGGTTCGGAACACTGAAGCTTTCTTT.

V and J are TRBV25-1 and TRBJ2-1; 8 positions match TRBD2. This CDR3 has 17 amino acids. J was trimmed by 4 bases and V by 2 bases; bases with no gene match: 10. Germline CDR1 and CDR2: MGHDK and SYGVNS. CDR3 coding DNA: TGTGCCAGCAGTGAAGGACGAGAACTAGCGGTTTACAATGAGCAGTTCTTC. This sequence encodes CASSEGRELAVYNEQFF.

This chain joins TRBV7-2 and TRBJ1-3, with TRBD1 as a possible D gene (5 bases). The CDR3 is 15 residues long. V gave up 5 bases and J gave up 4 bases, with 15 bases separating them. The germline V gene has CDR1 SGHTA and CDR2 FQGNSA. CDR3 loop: CASSLGRVGGNTIYF. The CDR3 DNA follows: TGTGCCAGCAGCCTCGGCAGGGTCGGAGGAAACACCATATATTTT.

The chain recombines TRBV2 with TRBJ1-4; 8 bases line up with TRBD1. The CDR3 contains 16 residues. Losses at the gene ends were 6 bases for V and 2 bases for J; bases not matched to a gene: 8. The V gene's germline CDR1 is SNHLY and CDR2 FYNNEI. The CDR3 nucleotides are TGTGCCAGCAGCGACATCCGGACAGGGACTAATGAAAAACTGTTTTTT. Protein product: CASSDIRTGTNEKLFF.

The CDR3 reads CASTDRDSEDTQYF. The CDR3, as DNA: TGTGCCAGCACCGACCGGGACAGCGAAGATACGCAGTATTTT. This chain joins TRBV6-5 and TRBJ2-3; 7 bases align to TRBD1. The V segment lost 7 bases and the J segment 5 bases; nucleotides outside the gene matches: 9. Germline V gene data show CDR1 as MNHEY and CDR2 as SVGAGI. The CDR3 covers 14 residues.

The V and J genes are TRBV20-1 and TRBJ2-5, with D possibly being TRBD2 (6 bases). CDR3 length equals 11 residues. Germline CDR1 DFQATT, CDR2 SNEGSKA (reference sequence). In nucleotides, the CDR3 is TGCAGCGCCGACACGGAGGGGACCCAGTACTTC. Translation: CSADTEGTQYF.

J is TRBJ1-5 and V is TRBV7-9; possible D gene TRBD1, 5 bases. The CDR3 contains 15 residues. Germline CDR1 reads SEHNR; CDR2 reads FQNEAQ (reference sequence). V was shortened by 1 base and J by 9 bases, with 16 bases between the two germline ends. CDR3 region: CASSLGPGPDAPQHF. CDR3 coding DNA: TGTGCCAGCAGCTTAGGCCCGGGACCCGACGCGCCCCAGCATTTT. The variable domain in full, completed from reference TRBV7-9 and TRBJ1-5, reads DTGVSQNPRHKITKRGQNVTFRCDPISEHNRLYWYRQTLGQGPEFLTYFQNEAQLEKSRLLSDRFSAERPKGSFSTLEIQRTEQGDSAMYLCASSLGPGPDAPQHFGDGTRLSIL.

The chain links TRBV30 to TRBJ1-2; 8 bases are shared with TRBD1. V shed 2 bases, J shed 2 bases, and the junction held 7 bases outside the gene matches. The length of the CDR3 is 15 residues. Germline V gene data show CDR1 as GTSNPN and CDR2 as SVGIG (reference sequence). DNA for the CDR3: TGTGCCTGGAGTCTCCCGGGACAGGTGAACTATGGCTACACCTTC. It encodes CAWSLPGQVNYGYTF.

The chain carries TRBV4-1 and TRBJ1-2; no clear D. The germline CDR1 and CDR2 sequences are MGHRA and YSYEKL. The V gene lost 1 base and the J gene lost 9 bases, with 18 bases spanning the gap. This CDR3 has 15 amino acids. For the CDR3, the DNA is TGCGCCAGCAGCCAAGGTCGGGTGGGTGGGTATAGCTACACCTTC. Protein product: CASSQGRVGGYSYTF.

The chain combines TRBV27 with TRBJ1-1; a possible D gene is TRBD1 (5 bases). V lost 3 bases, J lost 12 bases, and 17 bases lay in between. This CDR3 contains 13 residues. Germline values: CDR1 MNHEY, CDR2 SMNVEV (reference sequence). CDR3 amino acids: CASSFVGQGVPFF. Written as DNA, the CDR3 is TGTGCCAGCAGTTTTGTAGGGCAGGGTGTGCCTTTCTTT.

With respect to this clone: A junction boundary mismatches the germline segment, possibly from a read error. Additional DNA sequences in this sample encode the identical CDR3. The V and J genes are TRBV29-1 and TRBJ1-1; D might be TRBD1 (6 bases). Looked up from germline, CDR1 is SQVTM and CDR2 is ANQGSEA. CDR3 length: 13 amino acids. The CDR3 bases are TGCAGCGTTGCACAGGGCAGCGGTACTGGAGCTTTCTTT. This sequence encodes CSVAQGSGTGAFF.

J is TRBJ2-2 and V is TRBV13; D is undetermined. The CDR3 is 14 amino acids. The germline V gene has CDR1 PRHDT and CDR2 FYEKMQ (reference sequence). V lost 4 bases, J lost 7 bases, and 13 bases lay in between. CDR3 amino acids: CASSSQATGGELFF. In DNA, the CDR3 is TGTGCCAGCAGCTCGCAGGCAACGGGCGGGGAGCTGTTTTTT.

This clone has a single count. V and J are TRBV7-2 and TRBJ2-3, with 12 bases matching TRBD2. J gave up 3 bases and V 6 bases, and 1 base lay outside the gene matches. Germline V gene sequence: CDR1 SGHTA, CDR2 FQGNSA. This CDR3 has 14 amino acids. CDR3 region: CASRLAGGTDTQYF. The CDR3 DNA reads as TGTGCCAGCAGGCTAGCGGGAGGGACAGATACGCAGTATTTT.

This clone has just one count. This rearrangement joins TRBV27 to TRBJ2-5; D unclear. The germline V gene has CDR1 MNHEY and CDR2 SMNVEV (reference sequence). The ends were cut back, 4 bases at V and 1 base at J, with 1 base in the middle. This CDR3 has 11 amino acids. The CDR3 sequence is CASSSQETQYF. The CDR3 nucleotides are TGTGCCAGCAGTTCCCAAGAGACCCAGTACTTC.

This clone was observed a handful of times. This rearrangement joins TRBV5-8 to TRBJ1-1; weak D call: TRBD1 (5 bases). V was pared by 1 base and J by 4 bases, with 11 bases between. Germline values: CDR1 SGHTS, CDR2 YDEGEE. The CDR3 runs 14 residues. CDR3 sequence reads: CASSLRGSGTEAFF. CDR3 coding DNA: TGTGCCAGCAGCTTGAGGGGCTCCGGCACTGAAGCTTTCTTT.

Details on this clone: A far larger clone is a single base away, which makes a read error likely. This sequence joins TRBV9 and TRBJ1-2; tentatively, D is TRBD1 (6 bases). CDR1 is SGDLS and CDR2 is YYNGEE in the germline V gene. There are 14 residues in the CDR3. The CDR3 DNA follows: TGTGCCAGCGGCGTACGGGGGACACCCTATGGCTACACCTTC. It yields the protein CASGVRGTPYGYTF.

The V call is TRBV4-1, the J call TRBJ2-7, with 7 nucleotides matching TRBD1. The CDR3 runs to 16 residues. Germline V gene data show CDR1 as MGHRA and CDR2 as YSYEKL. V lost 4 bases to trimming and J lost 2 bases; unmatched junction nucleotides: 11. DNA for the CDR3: TGCGCCAGCAGCCCGCGACAGGGACACTTTACCTACGAGCAGTACTTC. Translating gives CASSPRQGHFTYEQYF.

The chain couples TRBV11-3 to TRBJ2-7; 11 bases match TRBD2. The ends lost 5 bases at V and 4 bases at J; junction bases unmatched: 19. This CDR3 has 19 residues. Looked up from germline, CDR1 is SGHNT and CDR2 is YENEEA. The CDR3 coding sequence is TGTGCCAGCAGCCCGGTAGCGGGAGGGATCGCCAAGGGGAGGTACGAGCAGTACTTC. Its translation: CASSPVAGGIAKGRYEQYF. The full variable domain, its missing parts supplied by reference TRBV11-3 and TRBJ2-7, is EAGVVQSPRYKIIEKKQPVAFWCNPISGHNTLYWYLQNLGQGPELLIRYENEEAVDDSQLPKDRFSAERLKGVDSTLKIQPAELGDSAVYLCASSPVAGGIAKGRYEQYFGPGTRLTVT.

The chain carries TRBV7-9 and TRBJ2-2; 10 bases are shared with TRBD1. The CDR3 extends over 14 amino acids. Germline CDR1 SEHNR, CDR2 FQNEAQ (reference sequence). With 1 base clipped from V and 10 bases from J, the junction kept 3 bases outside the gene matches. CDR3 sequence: CASSLGGQGEELFF. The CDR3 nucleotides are TGTGCCAGCAGCTTAGGTGGACAGGGGGAGGAGCTGTTTTTT. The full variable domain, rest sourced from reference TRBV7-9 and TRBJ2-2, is DTGVSQNPRHKITKRGQNVTFRCDPISEHNRLYWYRQTLGQGPEFLTYFQNEAQLEKSRLLSDRFSAERPKGSFSTLEIQRTEQGDSAMYLCASSLGGQGEELFFGEGSRLTVL.

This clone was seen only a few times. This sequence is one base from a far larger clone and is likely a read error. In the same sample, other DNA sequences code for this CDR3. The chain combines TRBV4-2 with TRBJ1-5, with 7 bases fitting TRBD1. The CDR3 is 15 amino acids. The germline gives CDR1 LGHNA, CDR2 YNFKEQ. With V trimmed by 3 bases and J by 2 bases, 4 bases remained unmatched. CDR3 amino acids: CASSHRDSRNQPQHF. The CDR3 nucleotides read TGTGCCAGCAGCCACCGGGACAGCCGCAATCAGCCCCAGCATTTT.

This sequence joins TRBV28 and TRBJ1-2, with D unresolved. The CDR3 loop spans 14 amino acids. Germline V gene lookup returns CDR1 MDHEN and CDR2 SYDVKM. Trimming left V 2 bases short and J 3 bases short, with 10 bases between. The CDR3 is CASSLGGQDYGYTF. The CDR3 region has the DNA TGTGCCAGCAGTTTAGGCGGGCAGGACTATGGCTACACCTTC.

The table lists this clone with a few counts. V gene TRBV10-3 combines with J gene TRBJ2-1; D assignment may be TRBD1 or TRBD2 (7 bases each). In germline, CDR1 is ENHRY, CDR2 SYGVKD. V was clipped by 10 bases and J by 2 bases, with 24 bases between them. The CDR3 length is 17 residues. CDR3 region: CATQGGLAEGAYNEQFF. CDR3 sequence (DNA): TGTGCCACCCAGGGGGGCCTAGCGGAGGGGGCCTACAATGAGCAGTTCTTC.